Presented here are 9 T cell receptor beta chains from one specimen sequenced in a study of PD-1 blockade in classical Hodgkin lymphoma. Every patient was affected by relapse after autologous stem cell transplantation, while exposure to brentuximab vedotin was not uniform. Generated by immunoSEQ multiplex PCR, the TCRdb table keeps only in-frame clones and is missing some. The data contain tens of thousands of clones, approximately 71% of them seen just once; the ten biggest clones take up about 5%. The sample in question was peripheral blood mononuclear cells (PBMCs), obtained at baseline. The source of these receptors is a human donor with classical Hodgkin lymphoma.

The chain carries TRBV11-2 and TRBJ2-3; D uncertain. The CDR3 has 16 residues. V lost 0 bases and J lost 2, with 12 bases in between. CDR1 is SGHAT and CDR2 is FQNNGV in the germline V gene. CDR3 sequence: CASSLESWKSTDTQYF. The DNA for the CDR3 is TGTGCCAGCAGCTTAGAGTCTTGGAAATCCACAGATACGCAGTATTTT. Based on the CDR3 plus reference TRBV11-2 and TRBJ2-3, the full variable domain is EAGVAQSPRYKIIEKRQSVAFWCNPISGHATLYWYQQILGQGPKLLIQFQNNGVVDDSQLPKDRFSAERLKGVDSTLKIQPAKLEDSAVYLCASSLESWKSTDTQYFGPGTRLTVL.

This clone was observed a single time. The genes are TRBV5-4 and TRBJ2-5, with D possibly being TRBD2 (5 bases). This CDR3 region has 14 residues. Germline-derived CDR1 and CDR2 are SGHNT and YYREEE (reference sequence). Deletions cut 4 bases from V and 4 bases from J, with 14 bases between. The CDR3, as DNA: TGTGCCAGCAGCCCTGGCCTAGCTCCAGAGACCCAGTACTTC. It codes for CASSPGLAPETQYF.

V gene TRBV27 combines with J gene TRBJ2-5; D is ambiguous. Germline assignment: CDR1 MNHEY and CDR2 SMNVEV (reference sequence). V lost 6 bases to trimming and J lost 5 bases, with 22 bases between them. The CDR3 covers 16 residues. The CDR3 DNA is TGTGCCAGCAGATCCCCCGCCCGGGTAGGAAGGGAGACCCAGTACTTC. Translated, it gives CASRSPARVGRETQYF.

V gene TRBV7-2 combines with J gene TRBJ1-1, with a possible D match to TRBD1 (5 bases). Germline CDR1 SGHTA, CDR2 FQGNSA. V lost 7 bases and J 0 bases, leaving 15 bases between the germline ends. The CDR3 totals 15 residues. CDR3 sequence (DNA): TGTGCCAGCACCAAGCCAGGGCGCATGAACACTGAAGCTTTCTTT. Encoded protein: CASTKPGRMNTEAFF.

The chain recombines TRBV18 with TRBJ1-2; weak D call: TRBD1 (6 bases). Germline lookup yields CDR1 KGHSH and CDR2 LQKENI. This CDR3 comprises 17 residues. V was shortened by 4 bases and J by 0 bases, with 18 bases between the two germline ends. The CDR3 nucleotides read TGTGCCAGCTCACTCCTGTCCACAGGGCCCACTAACTATGGCTACACCTTC. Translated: CASSLLSTGPTNYGYTF.

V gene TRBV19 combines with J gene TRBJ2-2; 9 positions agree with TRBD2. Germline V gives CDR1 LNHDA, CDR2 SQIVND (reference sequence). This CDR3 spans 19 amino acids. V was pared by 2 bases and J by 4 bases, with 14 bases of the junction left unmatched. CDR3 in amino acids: CASSINRLAGKPTTGELFF. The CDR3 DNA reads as TGTGCCAGTAGTATAAATCGGCTAGCGGGAAAACCTACCACCGGGGAGCTGTTTTTT.

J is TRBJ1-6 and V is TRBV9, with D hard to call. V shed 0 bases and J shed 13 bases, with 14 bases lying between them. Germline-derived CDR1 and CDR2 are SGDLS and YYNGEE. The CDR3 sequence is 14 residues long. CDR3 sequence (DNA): TGTGCCAGCAGCGTAGGGCAACCAGGAAGGCCCCTCCACTTT. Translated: CASSVGQPGRPLHF.

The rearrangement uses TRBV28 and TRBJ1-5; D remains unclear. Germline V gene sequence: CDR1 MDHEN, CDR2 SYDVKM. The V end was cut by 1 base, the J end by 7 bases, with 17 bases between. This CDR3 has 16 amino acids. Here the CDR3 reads CASSLSLSRVGQPQHF. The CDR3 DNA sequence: TGTGCCAGCAGTTTATCTTTGTCAAGGGTGGGACAGCCCCAGCATTTT.

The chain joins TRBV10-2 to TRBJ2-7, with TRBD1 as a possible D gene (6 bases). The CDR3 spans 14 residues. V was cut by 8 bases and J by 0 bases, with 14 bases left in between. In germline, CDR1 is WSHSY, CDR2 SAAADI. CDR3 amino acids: CASSRTVSSYEQYF. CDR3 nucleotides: TGCGCCAGCTCACGGACAGTGAGCTCCTACGAGCAGTACTTC.